This T cell receptor (beta chain) was recovered during a study of blood T cell repertoires in COVID-19. Study context: The analysed material was cDNA or gDNA that came from T cells, B-cell-depleted T cells, or PBMCs.

Sequencing was performed with immunoSEQ multiplex PCR; in TCRdb, only in-frame clones are kept and a portion is missing. This table holds 130,000 to 150,000 clones, roughly 87% found once. Germline V gene lookup returns CDR1 MDHEN and CDR2 SYDVKM. CDR3 length: 14 residues. V was shortened by 8 bases and J by 4 bases, with 16 bases between the two germline ends. Sequencing used peripheral blood. This sequence joins TRBV28 and TRBJ2-3; D is perhaps TRBD2 (7 bases). This receptor was obtained from a woman in her forties or fifties with acute or convalescent COVID-19. The chain's CDR3 is CASRNRGAADTQYF. Written as DNA, the CDR3 is TGTGCCAGCCGTAATCGGGGGGCGGCAGATACGCAGTATTTT. Variable domain in full (rest from reference TRBV28 and TRBJ2-3): DVKVTQSSRYLVKRTGEKVFLECVQDMDHENMFWYRQDPGLGLRLIYFSYDVKMKEKGDIPEGYSVSREKKERFSLILESASTNQTSMYLCASRNRGAADTQYFGPGTRLTVL.